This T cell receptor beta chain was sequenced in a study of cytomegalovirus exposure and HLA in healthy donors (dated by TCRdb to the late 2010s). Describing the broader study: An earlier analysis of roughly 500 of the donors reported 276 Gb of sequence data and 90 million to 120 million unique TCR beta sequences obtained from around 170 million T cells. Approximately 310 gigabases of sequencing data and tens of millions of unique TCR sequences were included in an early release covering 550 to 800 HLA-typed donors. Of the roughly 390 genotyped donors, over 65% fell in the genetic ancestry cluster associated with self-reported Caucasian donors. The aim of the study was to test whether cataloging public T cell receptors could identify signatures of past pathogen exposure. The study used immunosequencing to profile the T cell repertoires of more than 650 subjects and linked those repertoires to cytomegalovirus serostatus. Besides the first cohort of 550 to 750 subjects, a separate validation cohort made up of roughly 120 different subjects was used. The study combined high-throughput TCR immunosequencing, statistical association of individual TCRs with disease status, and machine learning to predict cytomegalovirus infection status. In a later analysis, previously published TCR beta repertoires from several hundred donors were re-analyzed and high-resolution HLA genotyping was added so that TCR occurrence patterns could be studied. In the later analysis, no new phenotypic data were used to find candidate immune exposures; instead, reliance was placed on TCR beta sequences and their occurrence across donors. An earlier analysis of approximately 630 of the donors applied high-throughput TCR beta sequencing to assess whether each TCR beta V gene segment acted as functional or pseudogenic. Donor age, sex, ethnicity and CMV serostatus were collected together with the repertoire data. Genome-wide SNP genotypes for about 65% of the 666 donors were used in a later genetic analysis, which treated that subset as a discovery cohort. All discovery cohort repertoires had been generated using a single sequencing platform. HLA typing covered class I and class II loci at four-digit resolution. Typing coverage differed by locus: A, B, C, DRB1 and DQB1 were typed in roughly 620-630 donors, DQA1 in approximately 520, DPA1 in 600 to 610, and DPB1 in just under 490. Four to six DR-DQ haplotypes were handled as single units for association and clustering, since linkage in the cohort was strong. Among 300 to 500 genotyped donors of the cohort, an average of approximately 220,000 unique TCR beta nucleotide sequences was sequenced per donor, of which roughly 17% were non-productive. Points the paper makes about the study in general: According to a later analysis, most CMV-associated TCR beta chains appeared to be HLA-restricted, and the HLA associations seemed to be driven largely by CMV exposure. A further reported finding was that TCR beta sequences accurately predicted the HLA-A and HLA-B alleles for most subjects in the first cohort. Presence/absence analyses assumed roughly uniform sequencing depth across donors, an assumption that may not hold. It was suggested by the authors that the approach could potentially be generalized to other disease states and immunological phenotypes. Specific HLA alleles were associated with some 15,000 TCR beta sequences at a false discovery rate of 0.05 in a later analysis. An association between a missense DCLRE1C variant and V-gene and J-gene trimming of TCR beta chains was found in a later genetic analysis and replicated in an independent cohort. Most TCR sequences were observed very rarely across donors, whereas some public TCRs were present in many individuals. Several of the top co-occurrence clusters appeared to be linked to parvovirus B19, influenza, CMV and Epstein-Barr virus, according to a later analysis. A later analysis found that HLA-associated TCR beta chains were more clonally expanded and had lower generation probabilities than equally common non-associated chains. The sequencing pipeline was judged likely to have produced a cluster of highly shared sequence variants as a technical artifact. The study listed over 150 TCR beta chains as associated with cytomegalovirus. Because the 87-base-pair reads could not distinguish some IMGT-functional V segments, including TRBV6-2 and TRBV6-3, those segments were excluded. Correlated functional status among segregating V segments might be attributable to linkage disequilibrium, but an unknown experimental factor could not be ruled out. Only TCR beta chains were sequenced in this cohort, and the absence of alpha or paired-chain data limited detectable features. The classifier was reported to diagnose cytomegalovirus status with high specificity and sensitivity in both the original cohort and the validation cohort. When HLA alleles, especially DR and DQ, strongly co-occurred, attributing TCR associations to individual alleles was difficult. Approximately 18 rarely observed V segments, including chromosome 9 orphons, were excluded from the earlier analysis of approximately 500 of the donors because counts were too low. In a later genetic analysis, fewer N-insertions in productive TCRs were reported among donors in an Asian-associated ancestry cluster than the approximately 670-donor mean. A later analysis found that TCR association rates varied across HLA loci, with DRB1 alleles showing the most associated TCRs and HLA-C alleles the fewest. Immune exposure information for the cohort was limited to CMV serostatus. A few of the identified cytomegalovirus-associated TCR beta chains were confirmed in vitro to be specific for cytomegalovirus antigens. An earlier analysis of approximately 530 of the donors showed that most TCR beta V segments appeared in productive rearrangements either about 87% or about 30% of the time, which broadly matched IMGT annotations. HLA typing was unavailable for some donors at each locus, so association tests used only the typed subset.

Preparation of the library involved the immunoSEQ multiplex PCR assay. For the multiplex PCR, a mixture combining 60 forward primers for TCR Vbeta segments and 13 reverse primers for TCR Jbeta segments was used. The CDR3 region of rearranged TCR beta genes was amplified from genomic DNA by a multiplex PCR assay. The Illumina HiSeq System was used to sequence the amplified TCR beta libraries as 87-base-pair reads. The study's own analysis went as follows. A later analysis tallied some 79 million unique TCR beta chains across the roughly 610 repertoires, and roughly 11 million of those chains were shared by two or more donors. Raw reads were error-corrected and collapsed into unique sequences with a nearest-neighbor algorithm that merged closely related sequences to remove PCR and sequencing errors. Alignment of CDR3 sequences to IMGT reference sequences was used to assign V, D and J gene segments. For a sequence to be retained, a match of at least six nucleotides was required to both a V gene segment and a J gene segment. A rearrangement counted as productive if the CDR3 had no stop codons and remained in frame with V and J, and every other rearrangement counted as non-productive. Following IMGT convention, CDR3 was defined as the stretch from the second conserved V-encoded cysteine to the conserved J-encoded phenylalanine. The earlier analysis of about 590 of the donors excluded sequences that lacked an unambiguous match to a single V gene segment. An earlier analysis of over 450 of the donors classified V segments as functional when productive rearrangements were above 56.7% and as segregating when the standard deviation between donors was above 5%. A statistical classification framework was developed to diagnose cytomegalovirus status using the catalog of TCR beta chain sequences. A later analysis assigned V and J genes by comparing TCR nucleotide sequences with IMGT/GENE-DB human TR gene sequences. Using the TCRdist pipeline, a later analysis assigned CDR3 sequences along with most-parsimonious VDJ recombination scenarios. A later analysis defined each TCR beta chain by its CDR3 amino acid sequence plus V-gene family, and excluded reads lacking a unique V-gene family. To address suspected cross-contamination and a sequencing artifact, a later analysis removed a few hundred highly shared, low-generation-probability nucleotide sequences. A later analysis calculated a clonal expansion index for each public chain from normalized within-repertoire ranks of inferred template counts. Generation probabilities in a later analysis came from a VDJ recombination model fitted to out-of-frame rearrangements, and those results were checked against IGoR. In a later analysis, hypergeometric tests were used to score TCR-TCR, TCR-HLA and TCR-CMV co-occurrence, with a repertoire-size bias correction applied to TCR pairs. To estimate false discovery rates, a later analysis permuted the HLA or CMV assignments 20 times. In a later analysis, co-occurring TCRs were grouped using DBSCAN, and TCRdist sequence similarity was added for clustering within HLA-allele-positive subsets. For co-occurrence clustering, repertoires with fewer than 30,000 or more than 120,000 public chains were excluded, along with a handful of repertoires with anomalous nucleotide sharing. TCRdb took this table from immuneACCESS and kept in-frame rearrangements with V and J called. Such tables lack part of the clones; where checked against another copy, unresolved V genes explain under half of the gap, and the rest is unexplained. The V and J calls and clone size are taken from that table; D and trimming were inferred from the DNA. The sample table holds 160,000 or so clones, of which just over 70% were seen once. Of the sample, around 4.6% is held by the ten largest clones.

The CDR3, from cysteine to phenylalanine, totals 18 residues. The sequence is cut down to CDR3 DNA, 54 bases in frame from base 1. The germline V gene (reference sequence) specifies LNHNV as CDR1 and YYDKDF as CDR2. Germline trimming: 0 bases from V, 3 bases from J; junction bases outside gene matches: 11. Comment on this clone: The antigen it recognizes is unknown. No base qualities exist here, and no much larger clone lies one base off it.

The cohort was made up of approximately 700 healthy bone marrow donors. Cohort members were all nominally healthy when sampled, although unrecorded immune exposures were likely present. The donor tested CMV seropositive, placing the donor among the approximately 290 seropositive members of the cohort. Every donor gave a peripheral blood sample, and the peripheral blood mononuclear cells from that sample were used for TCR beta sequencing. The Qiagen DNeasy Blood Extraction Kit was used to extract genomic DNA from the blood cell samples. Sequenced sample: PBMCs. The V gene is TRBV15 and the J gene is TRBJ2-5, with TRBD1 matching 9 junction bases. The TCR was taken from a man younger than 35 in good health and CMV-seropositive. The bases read TGTGCCACCAGCAGAGAGCTCCCTGGGACAGGGCGGGAAGAGACCCAGTACTTC. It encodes CATSRELPGTGREETQYF.